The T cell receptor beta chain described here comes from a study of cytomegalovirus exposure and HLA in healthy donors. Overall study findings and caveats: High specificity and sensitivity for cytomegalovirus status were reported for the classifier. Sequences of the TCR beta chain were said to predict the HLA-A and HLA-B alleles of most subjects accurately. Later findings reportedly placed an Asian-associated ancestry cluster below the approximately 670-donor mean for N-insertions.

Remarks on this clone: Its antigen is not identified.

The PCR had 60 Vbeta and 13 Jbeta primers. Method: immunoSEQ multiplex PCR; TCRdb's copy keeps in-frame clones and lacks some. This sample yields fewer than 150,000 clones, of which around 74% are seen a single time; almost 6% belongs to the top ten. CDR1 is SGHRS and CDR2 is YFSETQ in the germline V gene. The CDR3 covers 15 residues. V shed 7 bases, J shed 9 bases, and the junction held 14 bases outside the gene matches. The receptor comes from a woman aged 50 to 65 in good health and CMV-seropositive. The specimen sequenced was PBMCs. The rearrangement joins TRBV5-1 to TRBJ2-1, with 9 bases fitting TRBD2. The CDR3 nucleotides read TGCGCCAGCGGAAGCGCAGTAGCGGGGGAGGGTGAGCAGTTCTTC. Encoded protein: CASGSAVAGEGEQFF. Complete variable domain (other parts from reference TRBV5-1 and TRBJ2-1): KAGVTQTPRYLIKTRGQQVTLSCSPISGHRSVSWYQQTPGQGLQFLFEYFSETQRNKGNFPGRFSGRQFSNSRSEMNVSTLELGDSALYLCASGSAVAGEGEQFFGPGTRLTVL.